This T cell receptor (beta chain) was captured by sequencing in a study of T cells in localized non-small cell lung cancer. Turning to this clone: As yet, its antigen is unknown.

Overall study findings and caveats: Turning up in adjacent lung were a median about 61 of the top 100 tumor clones.

The method was immunoSEQ multiplex PCR; TCRdb's version includes in-frame clones alone and lacks a portion of them. The sample shows 13,000 or so clones, approximately 90% of them seen only once. V was clipped by 10 bases and J by 1 base; unmatched bases: 6. Germline loops: CDR1 LNHDA, CDR2 SQIVND (reference sequence). The CDR3 loop spans 14 amino acids. V and J are TRBV19 and TRBJ2-2; 7 bases map to TRBD1. This TCR was recovered from a man aged 40-75 years with stage III lung adenocarcinoma. The sequencing used peripheral blood mononuclear cells, collected before any cancer treatment. CDR3 residues: CATGDRRNTGELFF. Written as DNA, the CDR3 is TGTGCCACCGGGGACAGAAGGAACACCGGGGAGCTGTTTTTT.